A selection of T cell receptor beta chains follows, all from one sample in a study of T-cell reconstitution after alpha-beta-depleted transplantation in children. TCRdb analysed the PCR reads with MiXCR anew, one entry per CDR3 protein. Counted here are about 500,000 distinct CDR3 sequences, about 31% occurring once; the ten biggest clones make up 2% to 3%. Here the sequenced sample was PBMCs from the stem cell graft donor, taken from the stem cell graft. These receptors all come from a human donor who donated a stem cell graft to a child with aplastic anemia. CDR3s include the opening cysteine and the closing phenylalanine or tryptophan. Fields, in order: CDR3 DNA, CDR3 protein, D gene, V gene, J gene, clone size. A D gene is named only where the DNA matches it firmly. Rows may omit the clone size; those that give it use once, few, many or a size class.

cdr3_nt: TGCAGTGCCAAGTTAGGACTAGCAGGCACCGGGGAGCTGTTTTTT
cdr3_aa: CSAKLGLAGTGELFF
d_call: TRBD2
v_call: TRBV20-1
j_call: TRBJ2-2
clone_size: .

cdr3_nt: TGCGCCAGCAGCCAAGATAGAGACTACAATGAGCAGTTCTTC
cdr3_aa: CASSQDRDYNEQFF
d_call: .
v_call: TRBV4-3
j_call: TRBJ2-1
clone_size: .

cdr3_nt: TGTGCCAGCAGCCAAGATGACGCTAGCGGGAGGGCCGGCGAGCAGTACTTC
cdr3_aa: CASSQDDASGRAGEQYF
d_call: TRBD2
v_call: TRBV4-2
j_call: TRBJ2-7
clone_size: .

cdr3_nt: TGTGCCAGCAGTCGGCCTGGACAGGGACTCAATCAGCCCCAGCATTTT
cdr3_aa: CASSRPGQGLNQPQHF
d_call: TRBD1
v_call: TRBV12-3/TRBV12-4
j_call: TRBJ1-5
clone_size: few

cdr3_nt: TGTGCCAGCAGCGCGCTTGGGGACCCGACCTACGAGCAGTACTTC
cdr3_aa: CASSALGDPTYEQYF
d_call: .
v_call: TRBV7-8
j_call: TRBJ2-7
clone_size: .

cdr3_nt: TGTGCCATCCCCCTAGCGGGAGGGCCTTATACGCAGTATTTT
cdr3_aa: CAIPLAGGPYTQYF
d_call: TRBD2
v_call: TRBV7-3
j_call: TRBJ2-3
clone_size: .

cdr3_nt: TGTGCCAGCAGTTTAGAGGTACAGGGGGCCGACTATGGCTACACCTTC
cdr3_aa: CASSLEVQGADYGYTF
d_call: TRBD1
v_call: TRBV12-3/TRBV12-4
j_call: TRBJ1-2
clone_size: once

cdr3_nt: TGTGCCAGCGACCCCCTTGGAGGAAGCAAAGAGACCCAGTACTTC
cdr3_aa: CASDPLGGSKETQYF
d_call: .
v_call: TRBV2
j_call: TRBJ2-5
clone_size: .

cdr3_nt: TGTGCCAGCAGCTTTCGCCACGAGCAGTACTTC
cdr3_aa: CASSFRHEQYF
d_call: .
v_call: TRBV7-2
j_call: TRBJ2-7
clone_size: few

cdr3_nt: TGTGCCAGCAGTTATTCGGGATCAAATGAAAAACTGTTTTTT
cdr3_aa: CASSYSGSNEKLFF
d_call: .
v_call: TRBV6-2/TRBV6-3
j_call: TRBJ1-4
clone_size: few

cdr3_nt: TGTGCCACCCGAATTACAGAAAACACTGAAGCTTTCTTT
cdr3_aa: CATRITENTEAFF
d_call: .
v_call: TRBV12-3/TRBV12-4
j_call: TRBJ1-1
clone_size: .

cdr3_nt: TGCGCCAGCAGTGCGTTGGCCCTAGCGGGAACCGATGAGCAGTTCTTC
cdr3_aa: CASSALALAGTDEQFF
d_call: TRBD2
v_call: TRBV10-1
j_call: TRBJ2-1
clone_size: .

cdr3_nt: TGTGCCACCAGTGACACGGCCATCCTCGGCGAGCAGTTCTTC
cdr3_aa: CATSDTAILGEQFF
d_call: .
v_call: TRBV24-1
j_call: TRBJ2-1
clone_size: few

cdr3_nt: TGTGCCAGCAGTTTACGTACGGGAAAACTGTTTTTT
cdr3_aa: CASSLRTGKLFF
d_call: .
v_call: TRBV27
j_call: TRBJ1-4
clone_size: .

cdr3_nt: TGTGCCAGCAGTTACTTGGGACAGGGATTAGGCGAGCAGTACTTC
cdr3_aa: CASSYLGQGLGEQYF
d_call: TRBD1
v_call: TRBV6-5
j_call: TRBJ2-7
clone_size: .

cdr3_nt: TGTGCCTGGAGCTTCGGCGGGAGCACCGGGGAGCTGTTTTTT
cdr3_aa: CAWSFGGSTGELFF
d_call: TRBD2
v_call: TRBV30
j_call: TRBJ2-2
clone_size: .

cdr3_nt: TGCAGCGTTGTTCCTGCAGGAATGAACACTGAAGCTTTCTTT
cdr3_aa: CSVVPAGMNTEAFF
d_call: .
v_call: TRBV29-1
j_call: TRBJ1-1
clone_size: .

cdr3_nt: TGCAGCGTCGTCCCCTTCCAGCGGGAACCCCATGAGCAGTTCTTC
cdr3_aa: CSVVPFQREPHEQFF
d_call: TRBD2
v_call: TRBV29-1
j_call: TRBJ2-1
clone_size: .

cdr3_nt: TGCGCCAGCAGCCAAGCTCCGCGGACTAGCACAGATACGCAGTATTTT
cdr3_aa: CASSQAPRTSTDTQYF
d_call: .
v_call: TRBV4-3
j_call: TRBJ2-3
clone_size: .

cdr3_nt: TGCGCCAGCAGTTCGACAGGGGTAAACACTGAAGCTTTCTTT
cdr3_aa: CASSSTGVNTEAFF
d_call: TRBD1
v_call: TRBV10-1
j_call: TRBJ1-1
clone_size: few

cdr3_nt: TGCAGCGTATCCAGTTTAGCCTATGGCTACCCCTTC
cdr3_aa: CSVSSLAYGYPF
d_call: .
v_call: TRBV29-1
j_call: TRBJ1-2
clone_size: .

cdr3_nt: TGCAGCTCGGGCATCAACCAAAGAGATACGCAGTATTTT
cdr3_aa: CSSGINQRDTQYF
d_call: .
v_call: TRBV29-1
j_call: TRBJ2-3
clone_size: few